The T cell receptor beta chain described here comes from a study of vaccination and CD4 T cells after COVID-19. An Oncomine TCR Beta short-read assay was used to sequence the DNA from cultured CD4+ T cells. In TCRdb, the PCR reads were re-called with MiXCR into one record per CDR3 protein. The sample lists more than 4,000 distinct CDR3 sequences, approximately 19% occurring once. The junction had 8 bases not matched to a gene; V was cut back by 4 bases and J by 6 bases. Germline assignment: CDR1 LGHDT and CDR2 YNNKEL (reference sequence). The CDR3 extends over 15 amino acids. In the case of this clonotype: The antigen remains unidentified.

The treatment denotes: approximately nine-day PBMC culture with coronavirus spike peptide pools or control peptides (ViraFEST assay). This rearrangement joins TRBV3-1 to TRBJ2-7; TRBD2 matches 11 bases. This TCR was recovered from a human donor who had recovered from COVID-19. Sequenced material: CD4+ T cells from blood, cultured in vitro. CDR3 in amino acids: CASSLSTSGAGEQYF. DNA for the CDR3: TGTGCCAGCAGCCTTTCGACTAGCGGGGCGGGCGAGCAGTACTTC.